This passage covers 30 T cell receptor beta chains from one sample sequenced in a study of cytomegalovirus exposure and HLA in healthy donors. In the PCR, 60 Vbeta and 13 Jbeta primers were used. Method: immunoSEQ multiplex PCR; TCRdb's copy keeps in-frame clones and lacks some. Of around 220,000 clones listed, about three quarters were seen once; the top ten hold 1.5% to 2%. The specimen was PBMCs. The receptors were sampled from a man between 18 and 29 years old in good health and CMV-seronegative.

The rearrangement links TRBV7-9 to TRBJ2-1; 9 bases match TRBD2. V was clipped by 1 base and J by 2 bases; unmatched bases: 6. CDR1 and CDR2 (germline): SEHNR, FQNEAQ (reference sequence). The length of the CDR3 is 17 residues. CDR3 sequence: CASSLGLAGLAYNEQFF. The CDR3 region has the DNA TGTGCCAGCAGCTTAGGTCTAGCGGGATTGGCCTACAATGAGCAGTTCTTC.

The V and J genes are TRBV19 and TRBJ2-1; TRBD1 might be the D (6 bases). Germline assignment: CDR1 LNHDA and CDR2 SQIVND (reference sequence). Deletions cut 3 bases from V and 8 bases from J, with 14 bases between. This CDR3 comprises 14 residues. CDR3 coding DNA: TGTGCCAGTAGTATCGGAGAGGGGGTACATGAGCAGTTCTTC. Encoded protein: CASSIGEGVHEQFF.

Concerning this clone: The conserved phenylalanine or tryptophan is not found at the CDR3 terminus, so this likely reflects a read error. The V and J genes are TRBV25-1 and TRBJ2-7; D perhaps matches TRBD1 (5 bases). The CDR3 extends over 13 amino acids. With 3 bases removed from V and 2 bases from J, the gap between germline ends came to 8 bases. Germline CDR1 MGHDK, CDR2 SYGVNS. The DNA of the CDR3 is TGTGCCAGCAGTGACAGGGTAACCTACGAGCAGTACCTC. Protein: CASSDRVTYEQYL.

This clone was seen only a few times. The chain employs TRBV7-2 and TRBJ1-1; D is undetermined. Germline loops: CDR1 SGHTA, CDR2 FQGNSA. The CDR3 length is 12 residues. V lost 5 bases and J 4 bases, leaving 8 bases between the germline ends. This chain's CDR3 is CASSPRGTEAFF. CDR3 nucleotides: TGTGCCAGCAGCCCCCGGGGCACTGAAGCTTTCTTT.

The count of this clone is one. The chain has TRBV2 and TRBJ2-7; D is unclear. Deletions cut 3 bases from V and 3 bases from J, with 9 bases between. The CDR3 has 13 residues. CDR1 is SNHLY, CDR2 FYNNEI, per germline. The CDR3 sequence is CASSDSNRYEQYF. CDR3 DNA sequence: TGTGCCAGCAGTGACAGTAACCGCTACGAGCAGTACTTC. The variable domain in full, with the rest retrieved from reference TRBV2 and TRBJ2-7, is EPEVTQTPSHQVTQMGQEVILRCVPISNHLYFYWYRQILGQKVEFLVSFYNNEISEKSEIFDDQFSVERPDGSNFTLKIRSTKLEDSAMYFCASSDSNRYEQYFGPGTRLTVT.

The V gene is TRBV30, the J gene TRBJ2-7; D remains unclear. Trimming shortened V by 2 bases and J by 6 bases, and 17 bases separated the two germline ends. The germline V gene has CDR1 GTSNPN and CDR2 SVGIG (reference sequence). The CDR3 covers 14 residues. As DNA, the CDR3 is TGTGCCTGGAGTACTGTGATGCCCTCGGGCGAGCAGTACTTC. Translating gives CAWSTVMPSGEQYF.

The V gene is TRBV5-1, the J gene TRBJ1-2; 9 nucleotides line up with TRBD1. With V trimmed by 4 bases and J by 5 bases, 9 bases remained unmatched. Germline assignment: CDR1 SGHRS and CDR2 YFSETQ. The CDR3 length is 15 residues. CDR3 sequence (DNA): TGCGCCAGCAGCCCGGGACAGGGAACCCTATATGGCTACACCTTC. Amino acid sequence: CASSPGQGTLYGYTF. The full variable domain, in which reference TRBV5-1 and TRBJ1-2 provide the parts outside the CDR3, is KAGVTQTPRYLIKTRGQQVTLSCSPISGHRSVSWYQQTPGQGLQFLFEYFSETQRNKGNFPGRFSGRQFSNSRSEMNVSTLELGDSALYLCASSPGQGTLYGYTFGSGTRLTVV.

This rearrangement joins TRBV4-2 to TRBJ2-5, with 8 nucleotides matching TRBD2. This CDR3 has 14 amino acids. Germline values: CDR1 LGHNA, CDR2 YNFKEQ. V lost 1 base to trimming and J lost 10 bases; unmatched junction nucleotides: 8. CDR3 nucleotide sequence: TGTGCCAGCAGCCAAGCTGTAGCGGGGAGGGACCAGTACTTC. This sequence encodes CASSQAVAGRDQYF.

In its sample, this clone was seen once. The chain uses TRBV29-1 and TRBJ2-3, with D possibly TRBD1 on 7 matching bases. CDR1 and CDR2 from the germline V gene are SQVTM and ANQGSEA. Trimming removed 1 base at V and 9 bases at J, with 23 bases between. The CDR3 runs 16 residues. The CDR3 DNA reads as TGCAGCGTTGAAGGCTTGGGACAGCTCGAACGGGGGACGCAGTATTTT. Its protein product is CSVEGLGQLERGTQYF.

The chain employs TRBV19 and TRBJ1-2; D possibly corresponds to TRBD1 (6 bases). V lost 4 bases, J lost 0 bases, and 15 bases lay in between. Germline CDR1 is LNHDA and CDR2 is SQIVND (reference sequence). The length of the CDR3 is 16 residues. This chain's CDR3 is CASSSGQSTANYGYTF. Written as DNA, the CDR3 is TGTGCCAGTAGTAGTGGACAGTCAACGGCTAACTATGGCTACACCTTC. Filled out from reference TRBV19 and TRBJ1-2, the complete variable domain reads DGGITQSPKYLFRKEGQNVTLSCEQNLNHDAMYWYRQDPGQGLRLIYYSQIVNDFQKGDIAEGYSVSREKKESFPLTVTSAQKNPTAFYLCASSSGQSTANYGYTFGSGTRLTVV.

The chain combines TRBV7-2 with TRBJ1-5; no reliable D call. V gave up 2 bases and J gave up 5 bases, with 10 bases separating them. The V gene's germline CDR1 is SGHTA and CDR2 FQGNSA. The length of the CDR3 is 14 residues. The CDR3 here is CASSLNVGDQPQHF. CDR3 sequence (DNA): TGTGCCAGCAGCTTAAATGTCGGGGATCAGCCCCAGCATTTT.

The chain joins TRBV4-3 to TRBJ2-1; 10 nucleotides agree with TRBD2. J was trimmed by 3 bases and V by 0 bases; bases with no gene match: 5. CDR3 length: 17 amino acids. The germline CDR1 and CDR2 sequences are LGHNA and YSLEER. DNA for the CDR3: TGCGCCAGCAGCCAAGATTTAATAGCGGGGGGCTACAATGAGCAGTTCTTC. Residues: CASSQDLIAGGYNEQFF.

Concerning this clone itself: One end of the junction varies from germline; a read error may be responsible. The chain is built from TRBV7-9 and TRBJ1-1, with D possibly being TRBD1 (5 bases). This CDR3 spans 14 amino acids. Germline CDR1 is SEHNR and CDR2 is FQNEAQ (reference sequence). The CDR3: CSSSPLGANTEAFF. The CDR3 DNA sequence: TGTTCCAGCAGCCCGTTAGGGGCGAACACTGAAGCTTTCTTT.

This clone was seen a handful of times. V gene TRBV5-6 combines with J gene TRBJ1-1; 8 positions agree with TRBD1. The CDR3 loop spans 16 amino acids. Germline V gives CDR1 SGHDT, CDR2 YYEEEE. J gave up 6 bases and V 0 bases, and 10 bases lay outside the gene matches. The CDR3 sequence is CASSLEATGAIAEAFF. CDR3 DNA: TGTGCCAGCAGCTTGGAAGCGACAGGGGCCATAGCTGAAGCTTTCTTT.

This rearrangement joins TRBV6-5 to TRBJ1-1, with D possibly TRBD1 on 6 matching bases. The CDR3 consists of 13 residues. The germline gives CDR1 MNHEY, CDR2 SVGAGI. V was pared by 8 bases and J by 4 bases, with 14 bases between. The CDR3 loop is CASHTGLGTEAFF. Written as DNA, the CDR3 is TGTGCCAGCCATACAGGGTTGGGCACTGAAGCTTTCTTT.

This rearrangement joins TRBV9 to TRBJ2-1; a possible D gene is TRBD2 (5 bases). V was cut by 0 bases and J by 3 bases, with 10 bases left in between. CDR1 is SGDLS and CDR2 is YYNGEE in the germline V gene. The CDR3 contains 15 residues. The CDR3 region has the DNA TGTGCCAGCAGCGTAGGTCCCCGGGGCTACAATGAGCAGTTCTTC. This sequence encodes CASSVGPRGYNEQFF.

V usage is TRBV5-6 and J usage is TRBJ2-1; TRBD1 matches at 12 bases. CDR1 SGHDT and CDR2 YYEEEE come from the germline V gene. Trimming removed 4 bases from V and 6 bases from J; junction bases left unmatched: 5. The CDR3 length is 15 residues. CDR3 sequence (DNA): TGTGCCAGCAGCCTGGGACAGGGGGCCGGCAATGAGCAGTTCTTC. Translated, it gives CASSLGQGAGNEQFF.

The V gene is TRBV19, the J gene TRBJ2-7; 8 bases map to TRBD1. Germline trimming cut 3 bases from V and 6 bases from J; bases unmatched to any gene: 4. This CDR3 is 13 amino acids long. Germline CDR1 is LNHDA and CDR2 is SQIVND (reference sequence). Written as DNA, the CDR3 is TGTGCCAGTAGTATTGGACAGGGCCGCGAGCAGTACTTC. Translation gives CASSIGQGREQYF.

V and J are TRBV6-6 and TRBJ2-2; the match to TRBD2 covers 11 bases. The CDR3 length is 16 residues. The J segment lost 5 bases and the V segment lost 4 bases, leaving 6 bases of the junction unmatched. Germline V CDR1 and CDR2: MNHNY, SVGAGI (reference sequence). CDR3: CASSSLLAGATGELFF. Here the CDR3 DNA reads TGTGCCAGCAGTTCTTTACTAGCGGGGGCTACCGGGGAGCTGTTTTTT.

The chain is built from TRBV4-1 and TRBJ1-1, with a tentative D call TRBD1 (6 bases). Trimming shortened V by 2 bases and J by 5 bases, and 12 bases separated the two germline ends. The CDR3 has 14 amino acids. Germline lookup yields CDR1 MGHRA and CDR2 YSYEKL. CDR3 sequence: CASSQISGVTEAFF. CDR3 nucleotide sequence: TGCGCCAGCAGCCAAATATCAGGGGTAACTGAAGCTTTCTTT.

The rearrangement joins TRBV30 to TRBJ2-7; TRBD1 matches 8 bases. V trimming: 4 bases; J trimming: 5 bases; junction bases outside the gene matches: 10. CDR3 length: 14 residues. In germline, CDR1 is GTSNPN, CDR2 SVGIG (reference sequence). For the CDR3, the DNA is TGTGCCTGGAACCCGGGACAGGTGGTCCACGAGCAGTACTTC. This codes for CAWNPGQVVHEQYF.

V usage is TRBV2 and J usage is TRBJ1-1; 7 bases line up with TRBD1. Trimming took 2 bases from V and 1 from J; bases not matched to a gene: 7. The CDR3 totals 16 residues. The germline CDR1 and CDR2 sequences are SNHLY and FYNNEI. The DNA for the CDR3 is TGTGCCAGCAGTGAAAGTAGGGGACAGCCGAACACTGAAGCTTTCTTT. It is translated as CASSESRGQPNTEAFF.

The gene calls are TRBV7-2 and TRBJ2-5, with 9 positions matching TRBD1. V trimming: 0 bases; J trimming: 2 bases; junction bases outside the gene matches: 4. This CDR3 spans 16 amino acids. Germline V gene sequence: CDR1 SGHTA, CDR2 FQGNSA. CDR3 in amino acids: CASSLAPGQGQETQYF. The CDR3, as DNA: TGTGCCAGCAGCTTAGCCCCGGGACAGGGACAAGAGACCCAGTACTTC.

CDR3: CASSFRRGNEQFF. CDR3 nucleotides: TGTGCCAGCAGTTTTCGACGGGGGAATGAGCAGTTCTTC. This chain connects TRBV28 to TRBJ2-1, with a weak D call TRBD2 (6 bases). Germline V gives CDR1 MDHEN, CDR2 SYDVKM. V lost 3 bases, J lost 7 bases, and 10 bases lay in between. The CDR3 covers 13 residues.

The chain links TRBV27 to TRBJ1-5, with 10 positions matching TRBD1. Trimming cost V 8 bases and J 0 bases; bases outside gene matches: 19. The CDR3 spans 20 residues. The germline gives CDR1 MNHEY, CDR2 SMNVEV (reference sequence). The CDR3 reads CASALGPGQGNSYSNQPQHF. CDR3 nucleotides: TGTGCCAGCGCTTTGGGCCCGGGACAGGGGAATTCTTATAGCAATCAGCCCCAGCATTTT.

V gene TRBV4-2 combines with J gene TRBJ1-2; maybe TRBD1 (6 bases). The CDR3 length is 13 residues. Germline CDR1 LGHNA, CDR2 YNFKEQ. Trimming took 10 bases from V and 0 from J, leaving 12 bases between them. The CDR3 loop reads CAMGGPANYGYTF. The DNA for the CDR3 is TGTGCCATGGGGGGGCCAGCTAACTATGGCTACACCTTC.

This clone was detected only a few times. V usage is TRBV28 and J usage is TRBJ1-1; 7 bases map to TRBD1. This CDR3 has 14 amino acids. Germline CDR1 and CDR2: MDHEN and SYDVKM. Trimming cost V 5 bases and J 4 bases; bases outside gene matches: 7. The CDR3 spells CASSVPGGLTEAFF. The CDR3 DNA is TGTGCCAGCAGTGTCCCAGGGGGTCTCACTGAAGCTTTCTTT.

The chain uses TRBV6-6 and TRBJ2-1, with 8 bases identical to TRBD1. The germline CDR1 and CDR2 sequences are MNHNY and SVGAGI (reference sequence). The CDR3 sequence is 14 residues long. The J segment lost 9 bases and the V segment lost 5 bases, leaving 9 bases of the junction unmatched. DNA of the CDR3: TGTGCCAGCAGTCTGGACAGGGCGAGAGGTGAGCAGTTCTTC. It encodes CASSLDRARGEQFF.

The count of this clone is one. This chain connects TRBV6-5 to TRBJ2-2; D might be TRBD1 (6 bases). CDR1 and CDR2 (germline): MNHEY, SVGAGI. The CDR3 extends over 13 amino acids. V shed 8 bases and J shed 1 base, with 8 bases lying between them. CDR3 DNA: TGTGCCAGCTCACAGGGGAACACCGGGGAGCTGTTTTTT. It codes for CASSQGNTGELFF.

This clone occurred once. The chain carries TRBV4-2 and TRBJ2-5; 8 bases are a match to TRBD1. Germline values: CDR1 LGHNA, CDR2 YNFKEQ. The CDR3 runs 16 residues. The V segment lost 4 bases and the J segment 5 bases; nucleotides outside the gene matches: 12. The chain's CDR3 is CASSPGGGQGLETQYF. The CDR3 region has the DNA TGTGCCAGCAGCCCCGGCGGCGGACAGGGTCTTGAGACCCAGTACTTC.